This T cell receptor beta chain comes out of a study of T-cell reconstitution after alpha-beta-depleted transplantation in children. The study's findings and limits: T cells produced anew were the main source of T-cell counts and diversity one year after transplant. Several patients had high TCRbeta diversity at day 60; it came from surviving recipient T cells and thymic progenitors. Several hundred expanded graft clones reportedly gave rise to the alpha-beta T cells present about two months after transplant.

The sample holds a few counts of this clonotype. Its specificity is not known. Unmatched junction bases numbered 6, after V lost 4 bases and J lost 1 base. Germline CDR1 is KGHSH and CDR2 is LQKENI. This CDR3 is 17 amino acids long. Using unique molecular identifiers, the investigators prepared the TCRbeta library. TCRdb processed the PCR reads anew with MiXCR; each CDR3 protein has one entry. Here the sample spans roughly 670,000 distinct CDR3 sequences, under 15% being singletons. The chain uses TRBV18 and TRBJ2-6; 8 nucleotides align to TRBD1. This TCR derives from a girl aged 2 to 10 with congenital amegakaryocytic thrombocytopenia, due to receive a stem cell transplant. The sequenced sample was PBMCs, obtained before TCRalphabeta/CD19-depleted stem cell transplant. CDR3 region: CASSQGTGVSGANVLTF. CDR3 in DNA: TGTGCCAGCTCACAAGGGACAGGAGTTTCTGGGGCCAACGTCCTGACTTTC.